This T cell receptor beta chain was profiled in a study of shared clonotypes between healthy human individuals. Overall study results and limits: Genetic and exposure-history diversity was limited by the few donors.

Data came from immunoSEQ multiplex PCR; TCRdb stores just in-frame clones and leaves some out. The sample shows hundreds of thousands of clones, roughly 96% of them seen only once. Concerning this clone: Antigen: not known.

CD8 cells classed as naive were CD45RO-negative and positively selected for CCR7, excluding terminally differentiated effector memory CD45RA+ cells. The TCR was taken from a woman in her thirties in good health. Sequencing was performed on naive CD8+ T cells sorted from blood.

Here the CDR3 reads CASSFVTGIVAGELFF. Here the CDR3 DNA reads TGTGCCAGCAGCTTTGTGACAGGGATCGTCGCCGGGGAGCTGTTTTTT. The chain links TRBV5-6 to TRBJ2-2, with 7 bases aligning to TRBD1. CDR3 length: 16 amino acids. V lost 2 bases, J lost 6 bases, and 10 bases stayed unmatched. Germline V gene sequence: CDR1 SGHDT, CDR2 YYEEEE.